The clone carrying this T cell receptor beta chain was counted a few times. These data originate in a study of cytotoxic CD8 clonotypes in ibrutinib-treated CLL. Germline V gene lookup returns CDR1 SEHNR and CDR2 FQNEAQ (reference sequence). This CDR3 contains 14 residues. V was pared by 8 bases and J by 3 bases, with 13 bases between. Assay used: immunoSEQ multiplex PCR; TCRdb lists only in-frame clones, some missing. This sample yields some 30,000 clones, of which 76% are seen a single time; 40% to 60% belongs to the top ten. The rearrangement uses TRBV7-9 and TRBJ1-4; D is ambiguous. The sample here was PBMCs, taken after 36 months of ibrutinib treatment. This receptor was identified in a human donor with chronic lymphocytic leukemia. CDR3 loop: CASRDPAANEKLFF. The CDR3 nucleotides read TGTGCCAGCCGCGACCCGGCCGCTAATGAAAAACTGTTTTTT.